These 22 T cell receptor beta chains were all obtained from the same sample, sequenced in a study of technical replicates of blood from several donors. TCRdb keeps only in-frame clones here, not all; method: immunoSEQ multiplex PCR. The sample has roughly 76,000 clones, about 94% seen once. Sequenced input: T cells isolated from PBMCs. The receptor source for this set is a human donor in good health.

The J gene is TRBJ1-5, the V gene TRBV29-1, with TRBD1 identical over 9 bases. The CDR3 sequence is 16 residues long. In germline, CDR1 is SQVTM, CDR2 ANQGSEA. The junction had 8 bases not matched to a gene; V was cut back by 5 bases and J by 0 bases. CDR3: CSVRDRDTDSNQPQHF. CDR3 DNA: TGCAGCGTTAGGGACAGGGATACTGATAGCAATCAGCCCCAGCATTTT.

This chain uses TRBV30 with TRBJ2-6; 8 bases align to TRBD2. The germline CDR1 and CDR2 sequences are GTSNPN and SVGIG (reference sequence). The CDR3 has 19 amino acids. V shed 2 bases, J shed 1 base, and the junction held 13 bases outside the gene matches. The CDR3 coding sequence is TGTGCCTGGAGTCCCCCCAGGGAGCGGGGGTATTCTGGGGCCAACGTCCTGACTTTC. Its protein product is CAWSPPRERGYSGANVLTF. The variable domain in full, with the rest retrieved from reference TRBV30 and TRBJ2-6, is SQTIHQWPATLVQPVGSPLSLECTVEGTSNPNLYWYRQAAGRGLQLLFYSVGIGQISSEVPQNLSASRPQDRQFILSSKKLLLSDSGFYLCAWSPPRERGYSGANVLTFGAGSRLTVL.

This chain joins TRBV7-9 and TRBJ1-1; 10 bases are a match to TRBD1. Per germline, CDR1 SEHNR and CDR2 FQNEAQ (reference sequence). V shed 5 bases and J 2 bases; nucleotides not matched to a gene: 11. The CDR3 length is 17 residues. The CDR3 loop reads CASSPRGWDRGNTEAFF. In DNA form, the CDR3 reads TGTGCCAGCAGCCCACGCGGTTGGGACAGGGGAAACACTGAAGCTTTCTTT.

The rearrangement links TRBV30 to TRBJ2-7; tentative D call: TRBD1 (6 bases). V was shortened by 8 bases and J by 2 bases, with 16 bases between the two germline ends. The CDR3 length is 13 residues. Germline V gene data show CDR1 as GTSNPN and CDR2 as SVGIG (reference sequence). CDR3 loop: CARSTGTTYEQYF. The CDR3 DNA sequence: TGTGCCCGCTCCACCGGGACAACCTACGAGCAGTACTTC.

The rearrangement links TRBV18 to TRBJ1-2; D gene uncertain. The CDR3 is 14 residues long. Trimming left V 2 bases short and J 1 base short, with 8 bases between. Germline V CDR1 and CDR2: KGHSH, LQKENI. As DNA, the CDR3 is TGTGCCAGCTCACCAGCGAGGAGTAACTATGGCTACACCTTC. Translating gives CASSPARSNYGYTF.

This chain uses TRBV11-1 with TRBJ1-1; possible D gene TRBD1, 5 bases. Germline lookup yields CDR1 SGHAT and CDR2 FQDESV (reference sequence). V dropped 1 base and J dropped 3 bases, with 9 bases sitting between them. CDR3 size: 14 residues. The CDR3 nucleotides are TGTGCCAGCAGCTTAGTCGACAGCTACACTGAAGCTTTCTTT. Amino acid sequence: CASSLVDSYTEAFF.

This chain joins TRBV19 and TRBJ2-5; TRBD1 agrees at 10 bases. V shed 2 bases and J 2 bases; nucleotides not matched to a gene: 2. Per the germline V gene, CDR1 is LNHDA and CDR2 is SQIVND (reference sequence). The CDR3 spans 15 residues. Written as DNA, the CDR3 is TGTGCCAGTAGTATACGGGGACAGGGGCAAGAGACCCAGTACTTC. Translated, it gives CASSIRGQGQETQYF.

J is TRBJ2-7 and V is TRBV11-3; possible D gene TRBD2, 5 bases. Trimming shortened V by 0 bases and J by 2 bases, and 8 bases separated the two germline ends. CDR1 and CDR2 (germline): SGHNT, YENEEA. The CDR3 is 14 amino acids. The chain's CDR3 is CASSLDGGTYEQYF. As DNA, the CDR3 is TGTGCCAGCAGCTTAGATGGAGGTACCTACGAGCAGTACTTC.

The chain recombines TRBV6-9 with TRBJ1-3; no definite D call. The V and J ends lost 5 bases and 0 bases respectively, with 8 bases between them. This CDR3 spans 14 amino acids. The germline V gene has CDR1 MNHGY and CDR2 SVAAGI. This CDR3 is CASSLQNSGNTIYF. The CDR3, as DNA: TGTGCCAGCAGTCTCCAGAACTCTGGAAACACCATATATTTT.

The CDR3: CASSFSGSNEQYF. CDR3 DNA: TGTGCCAGCAGCTTTTCAGGGTCCAACGAGCAGTACTTC. The J gene is TRBJ2-7, the V gene TRBV7-3, with D perhaps TRBD1 (5 bases). V was clipped by 3 bases and J by 5 bases, with 11 bases between them. This CDR3 is 13 amino acids long. Per the germline V gene, CDR1 is SGHTA and CDR2 is FQGTGA. The full variable domain, rest sourced from reference TRBV7-3 and TRBJ2-7, is GAGVSQTPSNKVTEKGKYVELRCDPISGHTALYWYRQSLGQGPEFLIYFQGTGAADDSGLPNDRFFAVRPEGSVSTLKIQRTERGDSAVYLCASSFSGSNEQYFGPGTRLTVT.

The V call is TRBV5-1, the J call TRBJ2-2, with 7 bases matching TRBD2. Germline V CDR1 and CDR2: SGHRS, YFSETQ. The CDR3 runs to 15 residues. The J segment lost 2 bases and the V segment lost 5 bases, leaving 6 bases of the junction unmatched. The CDR3 nucleotides read TGCGCCAGCAGTGCGGGGGATAGTAACACCGGGGAGCTGTTTTTT. It codes for CASSAGDSNTGELFF.

The V gene is TRBV7-9, the J gene TRBJ2-7; tentatively, D is TRBD2 (6 bases). V lost 0 bases and J lost 0, with 15 bases in between. This CDR3 is 17 amino acids long. The germline V gene encodes CDR1 SEHNR and CDR2 FQNEAQ (reference sequence). The CDR3: CASSLARGGKSSYEQYF. DNA for the CDR3: TGTGCCAGCAGCTTAGCGCGGGGCGGGAAGAGCTCCTACGAGCAGTACTTC.

In its sample, this clone was seen a few times. This chain uses TRBV7-2 with TRBJ1-1; no reliable D call. The CDR3 has 15 residues. Germline CDR1 and CDR2: SGHTA and FQGNSA. V was cut by 5 bases and J by 3 bases, with 16 bases left in between. CDR3 sequence (DNA): TGTGCCAGCAGCCAGAACCCGAACATGGACACTGAAGCTTTCTTT. Amino acid sequence: CASSQNPNMDTEAFF.

This clone was seen a single time. CDR3 bases: TGTGCCAGCAGCTCCAGGGTAGCGGGAGCCTACGAGCAGTACTTC. The encoded protein is CASSSRVAGAYEQYF. The J gene is TRBJ2-7, the V gene TRBV11-2; TRBD2 matches at 9 bases. The V gene's germline CDR1 is SGHAT and CDR2 FQNNGV. The CDR3 is made up of 15 amino acids. V shed 4 bases, J shed 2 bases, and the junction held 6 bases outside the gene matches. Using reference TRBV11-2 and TRBJ2-7 for the parts outside the CDR3, the full variable domain is EAGVAQSPRYKIIEKRQSVAFWCNPISGHATLYWYQQILGQGPKLLIQFQNNGVVDDSQLPKDRFSAERLKGVDSTLKIQPAKLEDSAVYLCASSSRVAGAYEQYFGPGTRLTVT.

The chain carries TRBV28 and TRBJ1-5; D is perhaps TRBD1 (6 bases). V dropped 6 bases and J dropped 5 bases, with 17 bases sitting between them. The germline gives CDR1 MDHEN, CDR2 SYDVKM. There are 15 residues in the CDR3. CDR3 bases: TGTGCCAGCAGCCCCTTACCTTCAGGGGATCAGCCCCAGCATTTT. Its protein product is CASSPLPSGDQPQHF.

The chain is built from TRBV7-9 and TRBJ1-3; D might be TRBD1 (5 bases). Germline V gives CDR1 SEHNR, CDR2 FQNEAQ (reference sequence). The CDR3 is 13 residues long. Trimming shortened V by 8 bases and J by 4 bases, and 12 bases separated the two germline ends. CDR3 protein: CASQEGAGNTIYF. The CDR3 coding sequence is TGTGCCAGCCAGGAAGGGGCCGGAAACACCATATATTTT.

The count of this clone is one. The rearrangement uses TRBV9 and TRBJ2-1; TRBD2 matches at 11 bases. Germline V lookup: CDR1 SGDLS, CDR2 YYNGEE. The CDR3 runs 15 residues. V lost 4 bases, J lost 10 bases, and 10 bases stayed unmatched. CDR3 residues: CASSSFPGTSGEQFF. The CDR3 coding sequence is TGTGCCAGCAGCTCTTTCCCCGGGACTAGCGGAGAGCAGTTCTTC.

The count of this clone is one. The chain has TRBV6-1 and TRBJ1-5; D remains ambiguous. V lost 3 bases, J lost 7 bases, and 16 bases lay in between. The CDR3 length is 15 residues. Germline V gene data show CDR1 as MNHNS and CDR2 as SASEGT. CDR3 coding DNA: TGTGCCAGCAGTGAGATCAGGTCTATTGTGCAGCCCCAGCATTTT. This translates into CASSEIRSIVQPQHF.

This clone was counted a single time. V gene TRBV9 combines with J gene TRBJ2-7; 11 bases are a match to TRBD2. The V gene end was trimmed by 3 bases and the J gene end by 3 bases; junction bases not matched to a gene: 5. CDR1 is SGDLS and CDR2 is YYNGEE in the germline V gene. This CDR3 contains 15 residues. CDR3 region: CASSASGTSGYEQYF. The CDR3 coding sequence is TGTGCCAGCAGCGCCTCAGGGACTAGCGGCTACGAGCAGTACTTC.

The rearrangement uses TRBV9 and TRBJ2-7, with 10 nucleotides matching TRBD1. This CDR3 contains 14 residues. CDR1 and CDR2 (germline): SGDLS, YYNGEE. The junction had 4 bases not matched to a gene; V was cut back by 3 bases and J by 4 bases. DNA for the CDR3: TGTGCCAGCAGCGAGGGACAGGGGAGATACGAGCAGTACTTC. This gives the protein CASSEGQGRYEQYF.

The chain joins TRBV6-1 to TRBJ1-2; no clear D. Germline loops: CDR1 MNHNS, CDR2 SASEGT. Trimming removed 0 bases from V and 2 bases from J, with 10 bases in between. The CDR3 spans 15 residues. As DNA, the CDR3 is TGTGCCAGCAGTGAAGCCGGGATTAGGAACTATGGCTACACCTTC. Residues: CASSEAGIRNYGYTF.

The V call is TRBV5-6, the J call TRBJ2-1; unclear D gene. This CDR3 spans 15 amino acids. The V gene's germline CDR1 is SGHDT and CDR2 YYEEEE. The V and J ends lost 2 bases and 0 bases respectively, with 9 bases between them. CDR3 in DNA: TGTGCCAGCAGCTTAATACAGAGCTCCTACAATGAGCAGTTCTTC. Protein: CASSLIQSSYNEQFF.